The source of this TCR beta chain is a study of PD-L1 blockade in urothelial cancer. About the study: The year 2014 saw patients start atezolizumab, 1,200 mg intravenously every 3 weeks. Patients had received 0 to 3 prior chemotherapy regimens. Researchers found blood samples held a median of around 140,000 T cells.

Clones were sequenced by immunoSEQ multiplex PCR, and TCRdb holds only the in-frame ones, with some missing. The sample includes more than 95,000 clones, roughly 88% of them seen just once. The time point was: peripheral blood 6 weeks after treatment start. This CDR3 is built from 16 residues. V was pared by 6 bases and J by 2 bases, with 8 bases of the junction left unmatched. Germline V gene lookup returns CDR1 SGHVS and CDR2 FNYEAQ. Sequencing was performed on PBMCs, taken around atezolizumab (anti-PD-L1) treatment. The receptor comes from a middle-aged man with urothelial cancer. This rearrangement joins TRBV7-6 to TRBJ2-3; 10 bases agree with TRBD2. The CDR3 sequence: CASRSKAGGITDTQYF. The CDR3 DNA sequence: TGTGCCAGCAGGTCCAAAGCGGGAGGGATCACAGATACGCAGTATTTT.